A selection of T cell receptor beta chains follows, all from one sample in a study of siplizumab effects on memory and regulatory T cells. The repertoire was sequenced with immunoSEQ multiplex PCR; TCRdb's copy has only in-frame clones and lacks some. The table includes about 85,000 clones, approximately 95% detected once. The specimen was CD8+ T cells sorted from blood. These receptors were taken from a human donor in good health. The CDR3 runs from the conserved cysteine through the conserved F or W. The D gene is left open where the match is weak. Only some rows state a clone size, as once, few, many or a class for expanded clones.

j_call: TRBJ1-3
clone_size: .
v_call: TRBV27
d_call: .
cdr3_aa: CASRSFSGNTIYF
cdr3_nt: TGTGCCAGCAGGAGCTTCTCTGGAAACACCATATATTTT

j_call: TRBJ2-7
clone_size: .
v_call: TRBV5-4
d_call: TRBD1
cdr3_aa: CASSSGTGGYEQYF
cdr3_nt: TGTGCCAGCAGCTCCGGGACAGGGGGCTACGAGCAGTACTTC

j_call: TRBJ2-5
clone_size: .
v_call: TRBV7-9
d_call: .
cdr3_aa: CASSPQAQETQYF
cdr3_nt: TGTGCCAGCAGCCCGCAAGCCCAGGAGACCCAGTACTTC

j_call: TRBJ2-1
clone_size: .
v_call: TRBV7-9
d_call: .
cdr3_aa: CASSLSDSGYNEQFF
cdr3_nt: TGTGCCAGCAGCTTGAGTGATAGCGGCTACAATGAGCAGTTCTTC

j_call: TRBJ2-1
clone_size: .
v_call: TRBV4-1
d_call: TRBD2
cdr3_aa: CASSQAAGPPYNEQFF
cdr3_nt: TGCGCCAGCAGCCAAGCAGCGGGACCTCCCTACAATGAGCAGTTCTTC

j_call: TRBJ1-2
clone_size: .
v_call: TRBV9
d_call: .
cdr3_aa: CASSPSGTTIYGYTF
cdr3_nt: TGTGCCAGCAGCCCTTCCGGGACAACGATTTATGGCTACACCTTC

j_call: TRBJ2-3
clone_size: .
v_call: TRBV2
d_call: TRBD2
cdr3_aa: CASFGRESFLASTDTQYF
cdr3_nt: TGTGCCAGCTTTGGGCGGGAGAGTTTTTTGGCGAGCACAGATACGCAGTATTTT

j_call: TRBJ2-1
clone_size: .
v_call: TRBV9
d_call: .
cdr3_aa: CASDSGQYNEQFF
cdr3_nt: TGTGCCAGCGACTCCGGACAGTACAATGAGCAGTTCTTC

j_call: TRBJ2-7
clone_size: .
v_call: TRBV4-1
d_call: .
cdr3_aa: CASSPTQVYEQYF
cdr3_nt: TGCGCCAGCAGCCCCACCCAGGTATACGAGCAGTACTTC

j_call: TRBJ1-1
clone_size: .
v_call: TRBV19
d_call: TRBD1
cdr3_aa: CASSITGGNTEAFF
cdr3_nt: TGTGCCAGTAGTATTACAGGGGGGAACACTGAAGCTTTCTTT

j_call: TRBJ2-1
clone_size: .
v_call: TRBV19
d_call: TRBD2
cdr3_aa: CASSSRGGDFSYNEQFF
cdr3_nt: TGTGCCAGTAGTTCCCGGGGGGGGGATTTCTCCTACAATGAGCAGTTCTTC

j_call: TRBJ2-6
clone_size: .
v_call: TRBV9
d_call: .
cdr3_aa: CASSVGRTPSGANVLTF
cdr3_nt: TGTGCCAGCAGCGTAGGTAGGACACCCTCTGGGGCCAACGTCCTGACTTTC

j_call: TRBJ1-1
clone_size: .
v_call: TRBV6-5
d_call: .
cdr3_aa: CASRWDGDTEAFF
cdr3_nt: TGTGCCAGCAGATGGGACGGTGACACTGAAGCTTTCTTT

j_call: TRBJ2-7
clone_size: .
v_call: TRBV4-1
d_call: TRBD2
cdr3_aa: CASSQGSGSLHEQYF
cdr3_nt: TGCGCCAGCAGCCAGGGTAGCGGGAGTCTCCACGAGCAGTACTTC

j_call: TRBJ2-2
clone_size: .
v_call: TRBV9
d_call: .
cdr3_aa: CASSVSGTGELFF
cdr3_nt: TGTGCCAGCAGCGTATCGGGCACCGGGGAGCTGTTTTTT

j_call: TRBJ2-6
clone_size: once
v_call: TRBV4-2
d_call: TRBD1
cdr3_aa: CASSLGTDPGANVLTF
cdr3_nt: TGTGCCAGCAGCCTAGGGACAGATCCTGGGGCCAACGTCCTGACTTTC

j_call: TRBJ2-7
clone_size: .
v_call: TRBV2
d_call: TRBD1
cdr3_aa: CARRQGNEQYF
cdr3_nt: TGTGCCAGACGACAGGGGAACGAGCAGTACTTC

j_call: TRBJ2-2
clone_size: .
v_call: TRBV19
d_call: TRBD1
cdr3_aa: CASSIQGATGELFF
cdr3_nt: TGTGCCAGTAGTATCCAGGGGGCAACCGGGGAGCTGTTTTTT

j_call: TRBJ2-5
clone_size: .
v_call: TRBV11-1
d_call: TRBD2
cdr3_aa: CASSAGLAGVGETQYF
cdr3_nt: TGTGCCAGCAGTGCTGGACTAGCGGGAGTGGGGGAGACCCAGTACTTC

j_call: TRBJ2-5
clone_size: .
v_call: TRBV7-8
d_call: TRBD1
cdr3_aa: CASSSGQGLGQETQYF
cdr3_nt: TGTGCCAGCAGCTCCGGACAGGGATTAGGCCAAGAGACCCAGTACTTC

j_call: TRBJ2-7
clone_size: .
v_call: TRBV13
d_call: .
cdr3_aa: CASSLGYLDSYEQYF
cdr3_nt: TGTGCCAGCAGCTTAGGTTATTTAGACTCCTACGAGCAGTACTTC

j_call: TRBJ2-1
clone_size: .
v_call: TRBV27
d_call: .
cdr3_aa: CASSYSLGATYNEQFF
cdr3_nt: TGTGCCAGCAGCTATTCACTAGGGGCCACCTACAATGAGCAGTTCTTC

j_call: TRBJ1-5
clone_size: .
v_call: TRBV27
d_call: .
cdr3_aa: CASSSFSRGHRNSNQPQHF
cdr3_nt: TGTGCCAGCAGTTCCTTCAGCAGGGGCCATCGGAATAGCAATCAGCCCCAGCATTTT

j_call: TRBJ2-7
clone_size: .
v_call: TRBV29-1
d_call: .
cdr3_aa: CSVESGKGTYEQYF
cdr3_nt: TGCAGCGTTGAATCGGGGAAAGGTACCTACGAGCAGTACTTC

j_call: TRBJ2-7
clone_size: .
v_call: TRBV7-9
d_call: .
cdr3_aa: CASTHGESSYEQYF
cdr3_nt: TGTGCCAGCACCCACGGGGAGAGCTCCTACGAGCAGTACTTC

j_call: TRBJ2-7
clone_size: .
v_call: TRBV10-2
d_call: .
cdr3_aa: CASSDGNKGYEQYF
cdr3_nt: TGCGCCAGCAGTGACGGCAACAAAGGTTACGAGCAGTACTTC

j_call: TRBJ1-1
clone_size: .
v_call: TRBV7-6
d_call: .
cdr3_aa: CASSGQNTEAFF
cdr3_nt: TGTGCCAGCAGCGGCCAAAACACTGAAGCTTTCTTT

j_call: TRBJ2-2
clone_size: .
v_call: TRBV7-9
d_call: .
cdr3_aa: CASSLVGQSRFGELFF
cdr3_nt: TGTGCCAGCAGCTTAGTGGGTCAGTCACGGTTCGGGGAGCTGTTTTTT

j_call: TRBJ2-7
clone_size: .
v_call: TRBV9
d_call: .
cdr3_aa: CASSEGGGAIYEQYF
cdr3_nt: TGTGCCAGCAGCGAGGGGGGCGGAGCGATCTACGAGCAGTACTTC

j_call: TRBJ2-1
clone_size: few
v_call: TRBV27
d_call: TRBD1
cdr3_aa: CASRSGQLNNEQFF
cdr3_nt: TGTGCCAGCAGGTCGGGACAGCTCAACAATGAGCAGTTCTTC

j_call: TRBJ1-3
clone_size: .
v_call: TRBV4-1
d_call: TRBD1
cdr3_aa: CASSRRDRSIYF
cdr3_nt: TGCGCCAGCAGCCGACGGGACAGGTCCATATATTTT

j_call: TRBJ2-1
clone_size: .
v_call: TRBV19
d_call: .
cdr3_aa: CASSLELTYNEQFF
cdr3_nt: TGTGCCAGTAGCCTGGAACTTACCTACAATGAGCAGTTCTTC

j_call: TRBJ2-3
clone_size: .
v_call: TRBV7-8
d_call: TRBD2
cdr3_aa: CASSPTLSGGSDSADTQYF
cdr3_nt: TGTGCCAGCAGCCCAACCCTTAGCGGGGGATCCGATAGCGCAGATACGCAGTATTTT

j_call: TRBJ1-2
clone_size: few
v_call: TRBV27
d_call: .
cdr3_aa: CASSYSMVSGYTF
cdr3_nt: TGTGCCAGCAGTTACTCGATGGTTTCTGGCTACACCTTC

j_call: TRBJ2-3
clone_size: .
v_call: TRBV27
d_call: TRBD1
cdr3_aa: CASSPGTAETDTQYF
cdr3_nt: TGTGCCAGCAGTCCCGGGACAGCCGAGACAGATACGCAGTATTTT